The T cell receptor beta chain described here comes from a study of blood T cell repertoires in COVID-19. Study in general: Spain, Italy and the United States supplied samples that represented acute and convalescent COVID-19. Sample material is recorded as cDNA or gDNA derived from T cells, B-cell-depleted T cells, or PBMCs.

CDR1 and CDR2 (germline): MNHEY, SVGAGI. This CDR3 is 16 amino acids long. Trimming removed 2 bases from V and 1 base from J, with 12 bases in between. Original processing notes: Amplification with reference gene primers provided the estimates of nucleated cell counts. Sequencing used immunoSEQ multiplex PCR; TCRdb keeps in-frame clones, though not all of them. The V and J calls and clone size were taken over from that table, and D and trimming were inferred from the DNA. The sample has some 260,000 clones, roughly four fifths seen once. The sequence was collected from a man aged 30 to 39 with acute COVID-19. Sequencing was done on a sample of PBMCs or T cells enriched from blood (not recorded which). This rearrangement joins TRBV6-5 to TRBJ1-5; possibly TRBD1 for D (5 bases). This CDR3 reads CASSYRSWGSNQPQHF. The CDR3, as DNA: TGTGCCAGCAGTTACCGCAGTTGGGGCAGCAATCAGCCCCAGCATTTT.